What follows are 22 T cell receptor beta chains derived from one specimen sequenced in a study of T cells in Graves' hyperthyroidism and ophthalmopathy. TCR beta CDR3 regions were amplified from RNA. The HTBI primer set was used in a first-round RT-PCR of the TCR CDR3. TCRdb used MiXCR to reprocess the multiplex PCR reads, holding one entry per CDR3 protein. The data contain 550,000 to 850,000 distinct CDR3 sequences, around 20% of them singletons. The sequenced material came from blood. These receptor sequences come from a woman aged 50 to 65 with Graves' hyperthyroidism that later progressed to Graves' ophthalmopathy.

The V call is TRBV27, the J call TRBJ2-7, with TRBD1 matching over 7 bases. V was pared by 6 bases and J by 5 bases, with 7 bases of the junction left unmatched. The V gene's germline CDR1 is MNHEY and CDR2 SMNVEV (reference sequence). The length of the CDR3 is 13 residues. The CDR3 coding sequence is TGTGCCAGCAGACTGACAGGGATCCACGAGCAGTACTTC. Translation: CASRLTGIHEQYF.

The chain has TRBV12-3 or TRBV12-4 and TRBJ2-6; TRBD2 agrees at 8 bases. Trimming took 4 bases from V and 4 from J; bases not matched to a gene: 0. This CDR3 comprises 14 residues. CDR3 sequence: CASSSSGGANVLTF. The CDR3 region has the DNA TGTGCCAGCAGTTCTAGCGGGGGGGCCAACGTCCTGACTTTC.

This chain links TRBV5-1 with TRBJ1-2; perhaps TRBD1 as D (6 bases). Germline assignment: CDR1 SGHRS and CDR2 YFSETQ. Trimming stripped 0 bases from V and 3 bases from J, with 9 bases between. The CDR3 contains 14 residues. The DNA of the CDR3 is TGCGCCAGCAGCTTGGAGAGGGGGGACTATGGCTACACCTTC. It translates to CASSLERGDYGYTF.

This clonotype showed up many times. The chain recombines TRBV4-1 with TRBJ1-1; possibly TRBD1 for D (6 bases). CDR1 MGHRA and CDR2 YSYEKL come from the germline V gene. CDR3 size: 16 residues. With 1 base removed from V and 0 bases from J, the gap between germline ends came to 12 bases. The CDR3 spells CASSQVGGHLNTEAFF. The CDR3 nucleotides read TGCGCCAGCAGCCAAGTGGGGGGCCACTTGAACACTGAAGCTTTCTTT.

This clonotype was recorded many times. V gene TRBV30 combines with J gene TRBJ1-1; D ambiguous. Germline lookup yields CDR1 GTSNPN and CDR2 SVGIG (reference sequence). V lost 2 bases and J 0 bases, leaving 7 bases between the germline ends. The CDR3 is made up of 13 amino acids. The CDR3 coding sequence is TGTGCCTGGAGTCGTGCGGTGAACACTGAAGCTTTCTTT. This sequence encodes CAWSRAVNTEAFF.

Ten or more counts support this clonotype. The chain recombines TRBV2 with TRBJ2-3; TRBD2 aligns across 7 bases. Germline loops: CDR1 SNHLY, CDR2 FYNNEI. V shed 8 bases and J 2 bases; nucleotides not matched to a gene: 10. This CDR3 region has 15 residues. CDR3 nucleotide sequence: TGTGCCAGCGATCCTGGGAGCGGGAACACAGATACGCAGTATTTT. It yields the protein CASDPGSGNTDTQYF. The variable domain in full, completed from reference TRBV2 and TRBJ2-3, reads EPEVTQTPSHQVTQMGQEVILRCVPISNHLYFYWYRQILGQKVEFLVSFYNNEISEKSEIFDDQFSVERPDGSNFTLKIRSTKLEDSAMYFCASDPGSGNTDTQYFGPGTRLTVL.

The chain carries TRBV10-3 and TRBJ1-3, with TRBD1 matching 8 bases. This CDR3 is built from 14 residues. With 2 bases clipped from V and 4 bases from J, the junction kept 1 base outside the gene matches. CDR1 and CDR2 (germline): ENHRY, SYGVKD. The CDR3 loop reads CAISEDRGGNTIYF. In nucleotides, the CDR3 is TGTGCCATCAGTGAGGACAGGGGAGGAAACACCATATATTTT.

This clonotype was observed at least ten times. This chain uses TRBV18 with TRBJ2-3, with D unresolved. The germline V and J ends were trimmed by 5 bases and 2 bases, with 11 bases remaining between them. Germline lookup yields CDR1 KGHSH and CDR2 LQKENI. The CDR3 length is 14 residues. CDR3 coding DNA: TGTGCCAGCTCAACCGGCCCCTACACAGATACGCAGTATTTT. This translates into CASSTGPYTDTQYF.

This clonotype was recorded many times. The chain couples TRBV18 to TRBJ1-1; 8 bases are a match to TRBD1. The V segment lost 6 bases and the J segment 4 bases; nucleotides outside the gene matches: 7. The CDR3 covers 14 residues. Germline values: CDR1 KGHSH, CDR2 LQKENI. The CDR3: CASSDRDLGTEAFF. CDR3 in DNA: TGTGCCAGCTCGGACAGGGATCTAGGCACTGAAGCTTTCTTT.

This clonotype appeared many times. The gene calls are TRBV29-1 and TRBJ2-2; 8 nucleotides line up with TRBD1. The V and J ends lost 3 bases and 8 bases, in that order; junction bases with no gene match: 8. Germline-derived CDR1 and CDR2 are SQVTM and ANQGSEA. The CDR3 length is 14 residues. This CDR3 reads CSVEESGGSGELFF. In DNA form, the CDR3 reads TGCAGCGTTGAGGAATCAGGGGGCTCGGGGGAGCTGTTTTTT.

This clonotype has a count of ten or more. The chain joins TRBV2 to TRBJ2-3, with TRBD2 matching 14 bases. The CDR3 has 15 amino acids. Germline V gene sequence: CDR1 SNHLY, CDR2 FYNNEI. Unmatched junction bases numbered 6, after V lost 7 bases and J lost 6 bases. CDR3 bases: TGTGCCAGCATCAAGACTAGCGGGGGGGCTGATACGCAGTATTTT. This sequence encodes CASIKTSGGADTQYF.

Many counts were recorded for this clonotype. The V call is TRBV13, the J call TRBJ1-1; the match to TRBD1 covers 7 bases. CDR3 length: 14 amino acids. Germline assignment: CDR1 PRHDT and CDR2 FYEKMQ (reference sequence). V lost 3 bases to trimming and J lost 3 bases; unmatched junction nucleotides: 4. The CDR3 loop is CASSLPRGYTEAFF. The CDR3 bases are TGTGCCAGCAGCTTGCCCAGGGGGTACACTGAAGCTTTCTTT.

The V call is TRBV30, the J call TRBJ1-1, with TRBD1 matching over 7 bases. Germline trimming cut 4 bases from V and 3 bases from J; bases unmatched to any gene: 5. The CDR3 is 13 residues long. Germline CDR1 reads GTSNPN; CDR2 reads SVGIG (reference sequence). CDR3 nucleotide sequence: TGTGCCTGGACCGGACAGGCGTACACTGAAGCTTTCTTT. Translating gives CAWTGQAYTEAFF.

This clonotype was counted between two and nine times. The CDR3 region has the DNA TGTGCCAGCAGCCCGACCCGGCGGGACGGTGAAAAACTGTTTTTT. Translating it yields CASSPTRRDGEKLFF. The chain carries TRBV11-1 and TRBJ1-4; a weak D match, TRBD1 (5 bases). The CDR3 is made up of 15 amino acids. V lost 5 bases to trimming and J lost 7 bases, with 17 bases between them. Per germline, CDR1 SGHAT and CDR2 FQDESV (reference sequence).

Regarding this clonotype: Since a much larger clone is just one base distant, this may be a read error. The V and J genes are TRBV5-1 and TRBJ2-7; D may be TRBD2 (5 bases). This CDR3 is 14 amino acids long. Germline V gives CDR1 SGHRS, CDR2 YFSETQ. The V end was cut by 4 bases, the J end by 6 bases, with 17 bases between. CDR3 coding DNA: TGCGCCAGCAGCGCACAACCGCGGGTCGTCGAGCAGTACTTC. This encodes CASSAQPRVVEQYF.

At least ten counts were recorded for this clonotype. The chain has TRBV11-2 and TRBJ2-1; D is possibly TRBD2 (6 bases). The CDR3 sequence is 13 residues long. Germline V gene data show CDR1 as SGHAT and CDR2 as FQNNGV. V was pared by 5 bases and J by 10 bases, with 15 bases between. The CDR3 nucleotides are TGTGCCAGCAGCCCAGACCTGGGGGGAGAGCAGTTCTTC. Translation gives CASSPDLGGEQFF.

This clonotype was seen only a few times. V gene TRBV24-1 combines with J gene TRBJ2-5; a possible D gene is TRBD2 (5 bases). There are 15 residues in the CDR3. Germline CDR1 reads KGHDR; CDR2 reads SFDVKD. V was clipped by 3 bases and J by 5 bases, with 15 bases between them. The CDR3 nucleotides read TGTGCCACCAGTGATCCCATCCTCGGGGATGAGACCCAGTACTTC. Amino acids: CATSDPILGDETQYF.

This clonotype was counted a few times. The V gene is TRBV5-1, the J gene TRBJ2-1, with 7 bases aligning to TRBD1. Unmatched junction bases numbered 6, after V lost 0 bases and J lost 15 bases. Germline CDR1 is SGHRS and CDR2 is YFSETQ. The CDR3 consists of 12 residues. As DNA, the CDR3 is TGCGCCAGCAGCTTGGAGGGGGCACTGGGGTTCTTC. Residues: CASSLEGALGFF.

The gene calls are TRBV6-9 and TRBJ2-5; 9 bases map to TRBD2. V lost 4 bases and J lost 0; bases outside the gene matches: 21. Germline assignment: CDR1 MNHGY and CDR2 SVAAGI. The CDR3 has 21 amino acids. CDR3: CASSSPRLAENSLANQETQYF. The DNA for the CDR3 is TGTGCCAGCAGTTCGCCTAGACTAGCGGAAAATTCGTTGGCAAACCAAGAGACCCAGTACTTC.

The CDR3 reads CASSGDRGGNQPQHF. The CDR3 coding sequence is TGTGCCAGCAGTGGCGACAGGGGCGGCAATCAGCCCCAGCATTTT. V gene TRBV6-1 combines with J gene TRBJ1-5; 8 nucleotides line up with TRBD1. Germline lookup yields CDR1 MNHNS and CDR2 SASEGT. The length of the CDR3 is 15 residues. The V gene end was trimmed by 4 bases and the J gene end by 2 bases; junction bases not matched to a gene: 4.

This clonotype came up a few times. CDR3 amino acids: CAITKSDYNEQFF. CDR3 DNA sequence: TGCGCCATCACTAAATCAGATTACAATGAGCAGTTCTTC. V gene TRBV10-2 combines with J gene TRBJ2-1; no clear D gene. Germline CDR1 WSHSY, CDR2 SAAADI. This CDR3 region has 13 residues. The V end lost 10 bases, the J end lost 4 bases, and 14 bases lay between the germline ends.

The sample holds many counts of this clonotype. The rearrangement links TRBV7-3 to TRBJ1-2; the match to TRBD1 covers 7 bases. The ends lost 4 bases at V and 4 bases at J; junction bases unmatched: 3. The CDR3 consists of 13 residues. In germline, CDR1 is SGHTA, CDR2 FQGTGA. The CDR3 region is CASSSGQVYGYTF. CDR3 in DNA: TGTGCCAGCAGCTCAGGACAGGTCTATGGCTACACCTTC.